The 26 T cell receptor beta chains below come from one sample, sequenced in a study of cytomegalovirus exposure and HLA in healthy donors. PCR amplification relied on 60 Vbeta primers (plus 13 Jbeta primers). Sequencing used immunoSEQ multiplex PCR; TCRdb keeps in-frame clones, though not all of them. The sample contains around 150,000 clones, about 80% of which appear only once. The sample taken for sequencing was PBMCs. The origin of the receptors is a woman between 40 and 50 years old in good health and CMV-seronegative.

This chain uses TRBV29-1 with TRBJ2-3; D unclear. V was cut by 8 bases and J by 5 bases, with 11 bases left in between. CDR3 size: 11 residues. Germline V gene sequence: CDR1 SQVTM, CDR2 ANQGSEA. CDR3 in amino acids: CSTRPGDTQYF. The CDR3 region has the DNA TGCAGCACCCGGCCGGGAGATACGCAGTATTTT.

This clone was counted between two and nine times. The rearrangement links TRBV6-5 to TRBJ2-2; unclear D gene. Germline CDR1 is MNHEY and CDR2 is SVGAGI. The CDR3 totals 12 residues. V was clipped by 6 bases and J by 5 bases, with 7 bases between them. The CDR3: CASSRGTGELFF. The CDR3 bases are TGTGCCAGCAGCCGCGGAACCGGGGAGCTGTTTTTT.

The genes are TRBV27 and TRBJ2-3; the D is unclear. V was pared by 5 bases and J by 2 bases, with 14 bases between. Germline-derived CDR1 and CDR2 are MNHEY and SMNVEV (reference sequence). The CDR3 consists of 15 residues. CDR3 DNA: TGTGCCAGCAGTCGCTACGGGTCGAACACAGATACGCAGTATTTT. Protein product: CASSRYGSNTDTQYF.

This clone was counted between two and nine times. The chain uses TRBV5-6 and TRBJ2-3; D gene unclear. The CDR3 consists of 14 residues. V was clipped by 3 bases and J by 4 bases, with 12 bases between them. Per the germline V gene, CDR1 is SGHDT and CDR2 is YYEEEE. The CDR3 sequence is CASSSQRAADTQYF. CDR3 bases: TGTGCCAGCAGCTCACAACGCGCGGCAGATACGCAGTATTTT.

The chain uses TRBV6-1 and TRBJ1-1; D unclear. The V gene's germline CDR1 is MNHNS and CDR2 SASEGT. The CDR3 is 15 residues long. Trimming left V 3 bases short and J 1 base short, with 12 bases between. CDR3 in DNA: TGTGCCAGCAGTGACCTAGGAGGGTCGAACACTGAAGCTTTCTTT. Translating it yields CASSDLGGSNTEAFF.

This clone showed up just once. This chain connects TRBV6-5 to TRBJ2-7; D ambiguous. The V end lost 2 bases, the J end lost 3 bases, and 17 bases lay between the germline ends. Germline V lookup: CDR1 MNHEY, CDR2 SVGAGI. CDR3 length: 16 residues. The CDR3, as DNA: TGTGCCAGCAGTTACAGAGAGAGCTCGAGAGGCTACGAGCAGTACTTC. Amino acids: CASSYRESSRGYEQYF.

The genes are TRBV5-1 and TRBJ1-2; the D gene is possibly TRBD1 (5 bases). V was pared by 4 bases and J by 11 bases, with 15 bases between. CDR1 and CDR2 from the germline V gene are SGHRS and YFSETQ. CDR3 length equals 12 residues. CDR3 coding DNA: TGCGCCAGCAGCCCCCGGACGGGGGTTTACACCTTC. Translating it yields CASSPRTGVYTF.

The chain joins TRBV7-9 to TRBJ1-6; D may be TRBD1 (6 bases). V lost 3 bases to trimming and J lost 3 bases, with 9 bases between them. Germline V gene sequence: CDR1 SEHNR, CDR2 FQNEAQ (reference sequence). CDR3 length equals 15 residues. CDR3 nucleotides: TGTGCCAGCAGCTTGACGGACAGCTATAATTCACCCCTCCACTTT. Amino acids: CASSLTDSYNSPLHF. The whole variable domain, remainder taken from reference TRBV7-9 and TRBJ1-6, is DTGVSQNPRHKITKRGQNVTFRCDPISEHNRLYWYRQTLGQGPEFLTYFQNEAQLEKSRLLSDRFSAERPKGSFSTLEIQRTEQGDSAMYLCASSLTDSYNSPLHFGNGTRLTVT.

This chain joins TRBV2 and TRBJ1-3; 7 bases map to TRBD1. There are 16 residues in the CDR3. The V gene's germline CDR1 is SNHLY and CDR2 FYNNEI. V dropped 6 bases and J dropped 0; count of bases not matched to a gene: 8. The CDR3 DNA reads TGTGCCAGCAGCTACTCGACAGGGCCCTCTGGAAACACCATATATTTT. It encodes CASSYSTGPSGNTIYF. Filled out from reference TRBV2 and TRBJ1-3, the complete variable domain reads EPEVTQTPSHQVTQMGQEVILRCVPISNHLYFYWYRQILGQKVEFLVSFYNNEISEKSEIFDDQFSVERPDGSNFTLKIRSTKLEDSAMYFCASSYSTGPSGNTIYFGEGSWLTVV.

This clone was found a few times. The rearrangement joins TRBV5-1 to TRBJ2-5; a possible D gene is TRBD2 (6 bases). With the DNA end fitting TRBJ2-7 better, the J assignment may be wrong. The CDR3 loop spans 14 amino acids. Germline loops: CDR1 SGHRS, CDR2 YFSETQ. The CDR3 reads CASSLEAGPYEQYF. As DNA, the CDR3 is TGCGCCAGCAGCTTGGAGGCGGGACCGTACGAGCAGTACTTC.

V gene TRBV5-1 combines with J gene TRBJ2-3; the match to TRBD2 covers 13 bases. Germline lookup yields CDR1 SGHRS and CDR2 YFSETQ. The CDR3 extends over 16 amino acids. J gave up 3 bases and V 1 base, and 2 bases lay outside the gene matches. CDR3 nucleotide sequence: TGCGCCAGCAGCTTGTCGACTAGCGGGAGGACAGATACGCAGTATTTT. This encodes CASSLSTSGRTDTQYF.

The CDR3 spells CASSLETSGSHTDTQYF. The CDR3 nucleotides are TGTGCCAGCAGCTTAGAAACTAGCGGGAGCCACACAGATACGCAGTATTTT. The chain uses TRBV7-3 and TRBJ2-3; 11 nucleotides align to TRBD2. Germline CDR1 is SGHTA and CDR2 is FQGTGA. The J segment lost 2 bases and the V segment lost 2 bases, leaving 6 bases of the junction unmatched. The CDR3 totals 17 residues.

This chain links TRBV30 with TRBJ2-5; TRBD2 matches 12 bases. The V gene end was trimmed by 5 bases and the J gene end by 4 bases; junction bases not matched to a gene: 11. CDR3 length equals 16 residues. Germline CDR1 is GTSNPN and CDR2 is SVGIG (reference sequence). The CDR3 nucleotides read TGTGCCTGGGAGCCCTGGACTAGCGGGATAGGAGAGACCCAGTACTTC. Translated, it gives CAWEPWTSGIGETQYF.

The rearrangement uses TRBV6-1 and TRBJ1-6, with TRBD1 matching over 7 bases. J gave up 8 bases and V 4 bases, and 5 bases lay outside the gene matches. The CDR3 totals 14 residues. CDR1 and CDR2 (germline): MNHNS, SASEGT. The CDR3 loop is CASSARQGDSPLHF. CDR3 nucleotide sequence: TGTGCCAGCAGTGCAAGGCAGGGGGATTCACCCCTCCACTTT.

The chain links TRBV6-1 to TRBJ2-3; perhaps TRBD1 as D (8 bases). The CDR3 length is 14 residues. V dropped 6 bases and J dropped 4 bases, with 14 bases sitting between them. Germline values: CDR1 MNHNS, CDR2 SASEGT. CDR3 DNA sequence: TGTGCCAGCAGGAGACAGGGGAGGGCAGATACGCAGTATTTT. Amino acid sequence: CASRRQGRADTQYF.

This clone is a singleton in its sample. The chain has TRBV2 and TRBJ1-5; D perhaps matches TRBD1 (5 bases). The CDR3 totals 13 residues. Germline CDR1 SNHLY, CDR2 FYNNEI. The V gene lost 7 bases and the J gene lost 6 bases, with 13 bases spanning the gap. The CDR3 bases are TGTGCCAGCACCGGACAAGTGGGTCAGCCCCAGCATTTT. It is translated as CASTGQVGQPQHF.

Concerning this clone itself: The junction does not match germline at one end; this may be a read error. The chain couples TRBV5-5 to TRBJ1-1; TRBD1 might be the D (6 bases). CDR3 size: 10 residues. Per germline, CDR1 SGHKS and CDR2 YYEKEE (reference sequence). The CDR3 loop reads CASSGGRVRF. The CDR3 DNA sequence: TGTGCCAGCAGCGGGGGCCGGGTGCGCTTT.

J is TRBJ2-3 and V is TRBV2; D perhaps matches TRBD1 (5 bases). V was shortened by 2 bases and J by 9 bases, with 9 bases between the two germline ends. The V gene's germline CDR1 is SNHLY and CDR2 FYNNEI. The CDR3 is 12 residues long. In DNA form, the CDR3 reads TGTGCCAGCAGTGAATTTCAGGGAACGCAGTATTTT. Encoded protein: CASSEFQGTQYF.

The chain couples TRBV7-8 to TRBJ2-3; TRBD1 agrees at 7 bases. The germline V gene encodes CDR1 SGHVS and CDR2 FQNEAQ. This CDR3 comprises 15 residues. V shed 4 bases and J 1 base; nucleotides not matched to a gene: 5. CDR3 loop: CASSSTGWGTDTQYF. CDR3 DNA sequence: TGTGCCAGCAGCTCGACAGGGTGGGGCACAGATACGCAGTATTTT.

The chain couples TRBV19 to TRBJ1-5, with 10 bases fitting TRBD1. The CDR3 runs 15 residues. The germline V gene has CDR1 LNHDA and CDR2 SQIVND (reference sequence). Trimming at V came to 6 bases and at J to 4 bases, leaving 6 bases not matched to a gene. The CDR3 nucleotides read TGTGCCAGTAGCCCGGACAGGGGGTCTAATCAGCCCCAGCATTTT. Translating it yields CASSPDRGSNQPQHF.

This sequence joins TRBV28 and TRBJ1-2; tentative D call: TRBD1 (5 bases). Trimming stripped 7 bases from V and 1 base from J, with 16 bases between. The CDR3 consists of 15 residues. Germline V lookup: CDR1 MDHEN, CDR2 SYDVKM. The CDR3 region is CASNLRSGGNYGYTF. The CDR3, as DNA: TGTGCCAGCAACTTGAGGAGCGGGGGTAACTATGGCTACACCTTC.

The V call is TRBV4-1, the J call TRBJ1-1, with D hard to call. The germline CDR1 and CDR2 sequences are MGHRA and YSYEKL. V was shortened by 4 bases and J by 0 bases, with 6 bases between the two germline ends. The CDR3 runs 13 residues. The CDR3 region has the DNA TGCGCCAGCAGCCCCCAGATGAACACTGAAGCTTTCTTT. This encodes CASSPQMNTEAFF.

This chain uses TRBV15 with TRBJ2-7; TRBD2 aligns across 7 bases. Germline-derived CDR1 and CDR2 are LNHNV and YYDKDF (reference sequence). The CDR3 contains 14 residues. The V segment lost 5 bases and the J segment 4 bases; nucleotides outside the gene matches: 8. The CDR3 here is CATSPGGSQYEQYF. In DNA form, the CDR3 reads TGTGCCACCAGCCCTGGCGGGAGTCAATACGAGCAGTACTTC.

The rearrangement uses TRBV6-6 and TRBJ2-3; 7 bases are shared with TRBD2. This CDR3 region has 15 residues. The V segment lost 6 bases and the J segment 2 bases; nucleotides outside the gene matches: 8. Per germline, CDR1 MNHNY and CDR2 SVGAGI (reference sequence). In DNA form, the CDR3 reads TGTGCCAGCAGGACGAAGCGGGGATTCACAGATACGCAGTATTTT. Protein sequence: CASRTKRGFTDTQYF.

Only a few counts were recorded for this clone. The chain carries TRBV9 and TRBJ2-1; no clear D gene. Germline V gene data show CDR1 as SGDLS and CDR2 as YYNGEE. The CDR3 has 13 amino acids. Trimming took 0 bases from V and 15 from J, leaving 16 bases between them. This CDR3 reads CASSVDSAGPAFF. DNA of the CDR3: TGTGCCAGCAGCGTAGATTCGGCAGGCCCAGCGTTCTTC.

This clone was detected a few times. In DNA form, the CDR3 reads TGTGCCAGCAGAAGGACAGAGAACACTGAAGCTTTCTTT. Translation gives CASRRTENTEAFF. The gene calls are TRBV7-3 and TRBJ1-1; a possible D gene is TRBD1 (6 bases). Germline V gene lookup returns CDR1 SGHTA and CDR2 FQGTGA. Trimming pared 6 bases from V and 1 base from J, leaving 9 bases between. CDR3 length: 13 amino acids.